The rows below give T cell receptor beta chains drawn from one sample of a study of PD-1 blockade in classical Hodgkin lymphoma. Clones were sequenced by immunoSEQ multiplex PCR, and TCRdb holds only the in-frame ones, with some missing. The data contain 41,000 or so clones, roughly 69% of them singletons. The starting material was peripheral blood mononuclear cells (PBMCs), obtained before the fourth cycle of nivolumab. These receptors originate from a human donor with classical Hodgkin lymphoma. The CDR3 runs from the conserved cysteine through the conserved F or W. A D gene is named only where the DNA matches it firmly. For some rows the clone size is stated as once, few or many, or as a class when expanded; others skip it.

>.|.|TRBV5-4|TRBJ1-1
TGTGCCAGCAGCTTGGGCGTTGGATTAAACACTGAAGCTTTCTTT
CASSLGVGLNTEAFF
>.|.|TRBV29-1|TRBJ1-2
TGCAGCGTTGAAACGACAGAAAACTATGGCTACACCTTC
CSVETTENYGYTF
>once|.|TRBV7-6|TRBJ2-7
TGTGCCAGCAGCCAGGGGGGGGGCGCCTACGAGCAGTACTTC
CASSQGGGAYEQYF
>.|.|TRBV5-4|TRBJ2-7
TGTGCCAGCAGCTTGTCCCGGGTGGTTGGCGAGCAGTACTTC
CASSLSRVVGEQYF
>few|.|TRBV13|TRBJ1-4
TGTGCCAGCAGCCCGATCGGCGGAGTGGGGGAAAAACTGTTTTTT
CASSPIGGVGEKLFF
>once|.|TRBV7-9|TRBJ2-7
TGTGCCAGCAGCTCCCAAAGCCTCTACGAGCAGTACTTC
CASSSQSLYEQYF
>.|.|TRBV15|TRBJ1-6
TGTGCCACCAGCAGGGGGGGCAGGGTCAAATCACCCCTCCACTTT
CATSRGGRVKSPLHF
>medium-sized|.|TRBV29-1|TRBJ2-3
TGCAGCGTTGCCACCATGGATACGCAGTATTTT
CSVATMDTQYF
>.|TRBD1|TRBV6-6|TRBJ1-4
TGTGCCAGCAGTTACCGGGACAGTGAAAAACTGTTTTTT
CASSYRDSEKLFF
>few|.|TRBV6-5|TRBJ1-5
TGTGCCAGCAACCCCACAGGGTCCGGGAATCAGCCCCAGCATTTT
CASNPTGSGNQPQHF
>.|TRBD2|TRBV12-5|TRBJ2-5
TGTGCTAGTGGTGGAGTGGGGGGGGAAGAGACCCAGTACTTC
CASGGVGGEETQYF
>.|TRBD2|TRBV4-1|TRBJ2-5
TGCGCCAGCAGCCTACGACTAGCGGGGGAGATCCAGTACTTC
CASSLRLAGEIQYF
>.|TRBD1|TRBV19|TRBJ2-7
TGTGCCAGTAAGTCCAGGGGGCTCAACGAGCAGTACTTC
CASKSRGLNEQYF
>medium-sized|.|TRBV30|TRBJ2-7
TGTGCCTGGCGGAACCGTTCCTACGAGCAGTACTTC
CAWRNRSYEQYF
>.|.|TRBV5-1|TRBJ2-5
TGCGCCAGCAGCTCCGGGACGACGGAAGAGACCCAGTACTTC
CASSSGTTEETQYF
>.|TRBD2|TRBV27|TRBJ2-7
TGTGCCAGCAGTTACACTAGCGGGGTCGAGCAGTACTTC
CASSYTSGVEQYF
>once|TRBD2|TRBV27|TRBJ2-1
TGTGCCAGCATGGGGTGGGGGGGTATAGCGGGAACCTACAATGAGCAGTTCTTC
CASMGWGGIAGTYNEQFF
>.|.|TRBV7-2|TRBJ1-3
TGTGCCAGCAGCTTAGCTAGGACGGCCTCTGGAAACACCATATATTTT
CASSLARTASGNTIYF
>.|.|TRBV2|TRBJ2-7
TGTGCCAGCAGTGATGGCCCCTACGAGCAGTACTTC
CASSDGPYEQYF
>.|.|TRBV5-6|TRBJ1-3
TGTGCCAGCAGCTTGCGCGGGGCCCAAGGAGTGTCTGGAAACACCATATATTTT
CASSLRGAQGVSGNTIYF
>once|.|TRBV5-4|TRBJ1-3
TGTGCCAGCAGCTTGTCTGGGACGGGCTCTGGAAACACCATATATTTT
CASSLSGTGSGNTIYF
>.|TRBD1|TRBV28|TRBJ1-5
TGTGCCAGCAGTTCCCGGGACAGGGGTAAAAGGCGCAATCAGCCCCAGCATTTT
CASSSRDRGKRRNQPQHF
>.|.|TRBV6-1|TRBJ2-1
TGTGCCAGCAGTGAAGGGCAGGTCTACAATGAGCAGTTCTTC
CASSEGQVYNEQFF
>.|.|TRBV19|TRBJ1-2
TGTGCCAGTAGTATGTGGTCCAACTATGGCTACACCTTC
CASSMWSNYGYTF
>.|.|TRBV2|TRBJ1-4
TGTGCCAGCGGGGTGGGTTTTGAGGCTGAAAAACTGTTTTTT
CASGVGFEAEKLFF
>.|.|TRBV29-1|TRBJ2-1
TGCAGCTTCTCCTACAATGAGCAGTTCTTC
CSFSYNEQFF
>few|.|TRBV5-4|TRBJ2-7
TGTGCCAGCAGCCGGATACGGGACGAGCAGTACTTC
CASSRIRDEQYF
>.|TRBD1|TRBV7-2|TRBJ1-1
TGTGCCAGCAGCCGACAGGGGGCTGGCACTGAAGCTTTCTTT
CASSRQGAGTEAFF
>.|TRBD1|TRBV5-6|TRBJ1-2
TGTGCCAGCAGCCACTTGGTCGAGCGGGAGACAGGGTATGGCTACACCTTC
CASSHLVERETGYGYTF
>.|.|TRBV6-5|TRBJ1-3
TGTGCCAGCAAACCTTGGGGGACTGGGGGAAACACCATATATTTT
CASKPWGTGGNTIYF
>.|.|TRBV7-6|TRBJ2-5
TGTGCCATCGATGCGTTAGGGGACCAAGAGACCCAGTACTTC
CAIDALGDQETQYF
>.|.|TRBV7-2|TRBJ2-1
TGTGCCAGCAGCCGCGGGACAGAACCGTACAATGAGCAGTTCTTC
CASSRGTEPYNEQFF
>once|.|TRBV9|TRBJ1-1
TGTGCCAGCGAAAGGGCAGGGCGGACTGAAGCTTTCTTT
CASERAGRTEAFF
>.|.|TRBV28|TRBJ2-3
TGTGCCAGCAGTTTTGTAGCGGGCACAGATACGCAGTATTTT
CASSFVAGTDTQYF
>.|TRBD1|TRBV5-1|TRBJ1-4
TGCGCCAGCAGCCTCGCACGTAATCAGGGGGCTAATAATGAAAAACTGTTTTTT
CASSLARNQGANNEKLFF
>.|.|TRBV10-3|TRBJ1-2
TGTGCCATCAGTGGCGGGGGAGAACTGACCTATGGCTACACCTTC
CAISGGGELTYGYTF
>.|.|TRBV7-9|TRBJ1-2
TGTGCCAGCAGCGATACAGGGCTCCCTTATGGCTACACCTTC
CASSDTGLPYGYTF
>.|.|TRBV11-2|TRBJ2-7
TGTGCCAGCAGCTTAGGGGCAGGACAACTACGGCAGCAGTACTTC
CASSLGAGQLRQQYF
>medium-sized|TRBD1|TRBV28|TRBJ1-5
TGTGCCAGCGACCCTTACAGGGGGCAGGGGCAGCCCCAGCATTTT
CASDPYRGQGQPQHF
>.|TRBD2|TRBV27|TRBJ2-7
TGTGCCAGCAGTTTATCCGGGGGGGAGCAGTACTTC
CASSLSGGEQYF
>.|.|TRBV7-9|TRBJ2-7
TGTGCCAGCAGCTGGTGGGGACCCTCAGGGGAGTACGAGCAGTACTTC
CASSWWGPSGEYEQYF
>.|TRBD1|TRBV6-5|TRBJ1-2
TGTGCCAGCACCGAAAGCGGACAGGGATACTATGGCTACACCTTC
CASTESGQGYYGYTF
>.|.|TRBV7-2|TRBJ1-1
TGTGCCAGCAGCTCCCGGACCCCAGACCGCGGGGCTTTCTTT
CASSSRTPDRGAFF
>.|.|TRBV19|TRBJ2-7
TGTGCCAGTAGTATGGCAGGAGGGACCTACGAGCAGTACTTC
CASSMAGGTYEQYF
>.|.|TRBV30|TRBJ2-7
TGTGCCTCCTCCTTTGACAGGCACTACGAGCAGTACTTC
CASSFDRHYEQYF
>.|.|TRBV4-3|TRBJ2-2
TGCGCCAGCAGCCAAGATCGCCGAGGCACCGGGGAGCTGTTTTTT
CASSQDRRGTGELFF
>.|.|TRBV19|TRBJ2-3
TGTGCCAGTAGTACCGGGACTCGCCTGGATACGCAGTATTTT
CASSTGTRLDTQYF
>.|.|TRBV12-5|TRBJ1-1
TGTGCTAGTGGTTTGGTCCACAGCGAAGCTTTCTTT
CASGLVHSEAFF
>.|.|TRBV6-5|TRBJ2-5
TGTGCCAGCAGTTGGGAGGCAGAAGAGACCCAGTACTTC
CASSWEAEETQYF
>.|.|TRBV6-1|TRBJ2-7
TGTGCCAGCAGTGATAACCCCGGGATCTCTTACGAGCAGTACTTC
CASSDNPGISYEQYF
>.|.|TRBV6-6|TRBJ2-7
TGTGCCAGCAGTTCCCTTCCGAGGGGGAGGAGCTACGAGCAGTACTTC
CASSSLPRGRSYEQYF
>.|TRBD1|TRBV5-5|TRBJ2-7
TGTGCCAGCAGTTTTTCAGACAGGGTGGACTACGAGCAGTACTTC
CASSFSDRVDYEQYF
>.|.|TRBV27|TRBJ2-1
TGTGCCAGCAGTTTACGGCTAGCCTCGTACAATGAGCAGTTCTTC
CASSLRLASYNEQFF